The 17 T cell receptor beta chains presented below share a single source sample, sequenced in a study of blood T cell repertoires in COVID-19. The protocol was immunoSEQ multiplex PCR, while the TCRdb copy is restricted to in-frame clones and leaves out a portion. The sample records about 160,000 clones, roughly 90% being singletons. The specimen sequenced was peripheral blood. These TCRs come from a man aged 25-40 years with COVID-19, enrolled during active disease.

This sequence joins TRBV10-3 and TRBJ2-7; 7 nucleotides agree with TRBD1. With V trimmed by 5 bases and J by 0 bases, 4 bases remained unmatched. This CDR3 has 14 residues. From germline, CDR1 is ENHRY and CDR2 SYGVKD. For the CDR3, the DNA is TGTGCCATCAGTCATACAGGGGACTCCTACGAGCAGTACTTC. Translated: CAISHTGDSYEQYF.

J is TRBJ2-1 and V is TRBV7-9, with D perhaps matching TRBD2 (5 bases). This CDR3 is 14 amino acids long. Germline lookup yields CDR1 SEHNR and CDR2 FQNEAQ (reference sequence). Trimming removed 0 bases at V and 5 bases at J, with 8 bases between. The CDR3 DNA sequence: TGTGCCAGCAGCTTAGCCCCGGGAAACAATGAGCAGTTCTTC. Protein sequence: CASSLAPGNNEQFF.

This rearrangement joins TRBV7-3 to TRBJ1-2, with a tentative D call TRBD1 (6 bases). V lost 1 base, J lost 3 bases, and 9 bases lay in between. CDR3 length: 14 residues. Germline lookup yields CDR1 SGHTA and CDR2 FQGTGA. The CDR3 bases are TGTGCCAGCAGCTTAAAAGCAGGGGACTATGGCTACACCTTC. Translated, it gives CASSLKAGDYGYTF.

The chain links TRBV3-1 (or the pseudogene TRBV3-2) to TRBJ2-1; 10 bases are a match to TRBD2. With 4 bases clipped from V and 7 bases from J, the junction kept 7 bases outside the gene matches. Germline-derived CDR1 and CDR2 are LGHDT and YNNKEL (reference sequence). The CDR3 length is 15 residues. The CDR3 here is CASSPWSGGVNEQFF. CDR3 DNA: TGTGCCAGCAGCCCGTGGAGCGGGGGGGTAAATGAGCAGTTCTTC.

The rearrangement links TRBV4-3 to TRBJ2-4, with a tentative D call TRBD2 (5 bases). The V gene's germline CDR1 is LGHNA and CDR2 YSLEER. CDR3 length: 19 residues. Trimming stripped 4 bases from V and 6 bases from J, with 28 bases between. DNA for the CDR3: TGCGCCAGCAGCCCCTATGCCCCGATTCTAGCCGAACCTCTAAACATTCAGTACTTC. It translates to CASSPYAPILAEPLNIQYF.

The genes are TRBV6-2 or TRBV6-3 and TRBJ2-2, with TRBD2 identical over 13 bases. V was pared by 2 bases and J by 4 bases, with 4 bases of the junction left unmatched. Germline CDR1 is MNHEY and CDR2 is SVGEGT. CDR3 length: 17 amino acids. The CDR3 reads CASSYPRTSGSTGELFF. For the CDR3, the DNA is TGTGCCAGCAGTTACCCAAGGACTAGCGGGAGCACCGGGGAGCTGTTTTTT.

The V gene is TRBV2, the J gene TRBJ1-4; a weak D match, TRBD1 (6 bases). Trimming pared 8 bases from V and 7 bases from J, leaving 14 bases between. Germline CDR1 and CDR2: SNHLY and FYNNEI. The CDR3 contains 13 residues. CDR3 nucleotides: TGTGCCAGCTGTGGGGGGGGCGGTGAAAAACTGTTTTTT. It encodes CASCGGGGEKLFF. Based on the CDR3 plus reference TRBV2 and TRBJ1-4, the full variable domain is EPEVTQTPSHQVTQMGQEVILRCVPISNHLYFYWYRQILGQKVEFLVSFYNNEISEKSEIFDDQFSVERPDGSNFTLKIRSTKLEDSAMYFCASCGGGGEKLFFGSGTQLSVL.

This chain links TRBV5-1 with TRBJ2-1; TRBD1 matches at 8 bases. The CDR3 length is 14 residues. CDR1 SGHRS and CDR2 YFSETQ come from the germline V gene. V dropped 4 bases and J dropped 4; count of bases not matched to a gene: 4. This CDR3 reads CASSDRDRYNEQFF. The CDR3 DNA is TGCGCCAGCAGCGACCGGGACAGGTACAATGAGCAGTTCTTC.

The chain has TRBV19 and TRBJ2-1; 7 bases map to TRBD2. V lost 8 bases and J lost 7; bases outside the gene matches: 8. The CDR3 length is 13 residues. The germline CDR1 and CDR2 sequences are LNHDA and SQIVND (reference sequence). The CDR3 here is CASRVLGGNEQFF. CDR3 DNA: TGTGCCAGTCGGGTCCTCGGGGGGAATGAGCAGTTCTTC. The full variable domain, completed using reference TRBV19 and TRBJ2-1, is DGGITQSPKYLFRKEGQNVTLSCEQNLNHDAMYWYRQDPGQGLRLIYYSQIVNDFQKGDIAEGYSVSREKKESFPLTVTSAQKNPTAFYLCASRVLGGNEQFFGPGTRLTVL.

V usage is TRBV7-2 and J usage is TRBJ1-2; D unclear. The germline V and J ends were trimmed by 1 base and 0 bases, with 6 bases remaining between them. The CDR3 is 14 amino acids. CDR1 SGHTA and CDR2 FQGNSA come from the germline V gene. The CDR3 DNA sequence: TGTGCCAGCAGCTTAGACCCAGCTAACTATGGCTACACCTTC. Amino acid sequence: CASSLDPANYGYTF.

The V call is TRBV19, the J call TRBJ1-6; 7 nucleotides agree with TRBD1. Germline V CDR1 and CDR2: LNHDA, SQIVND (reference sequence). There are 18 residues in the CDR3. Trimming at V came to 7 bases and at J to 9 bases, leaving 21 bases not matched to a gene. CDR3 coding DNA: TGTGCCAGTACCGACAGGGCTATTCTAACTTCTTACCGTTCACCCCTCCACTTT. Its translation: CASTDRAILTSYRSPLHF. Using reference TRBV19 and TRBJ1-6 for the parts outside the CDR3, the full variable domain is DGGITQSPKYLFRKEGQNVTLSCEQNLNHDAMYWYRQDPGQGLRLIYYSQIVNDFQKGDIAEGYSVSREKKESFPLTVTSAQKNPTAFYLCASTDRAILTSYRSPLHFGNGTRLTVT.

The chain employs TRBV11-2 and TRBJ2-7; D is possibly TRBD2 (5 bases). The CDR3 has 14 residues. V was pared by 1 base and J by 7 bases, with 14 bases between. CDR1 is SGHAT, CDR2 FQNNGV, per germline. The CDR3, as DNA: TGTGCCAGCAGCTTAGTCGACCTCCCGGGAGAGCAGTACTTC. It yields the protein CASSLVDLPGEQYF.

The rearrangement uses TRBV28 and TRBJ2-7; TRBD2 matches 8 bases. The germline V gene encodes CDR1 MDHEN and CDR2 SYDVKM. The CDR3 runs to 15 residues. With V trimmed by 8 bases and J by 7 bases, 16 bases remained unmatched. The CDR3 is CASRPAGASGWEQYF. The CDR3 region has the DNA TGTGCCAGCCGCCCCGCAGGGGCTAGCGGGTGGGAGCAGTACTTC.

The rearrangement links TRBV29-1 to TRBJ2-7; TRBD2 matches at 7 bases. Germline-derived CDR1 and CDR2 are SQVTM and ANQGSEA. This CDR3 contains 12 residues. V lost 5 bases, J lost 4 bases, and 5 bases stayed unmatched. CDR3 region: CSVLSGDYEQYF. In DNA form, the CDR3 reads TGCAGCGTTCTCAGCGGGGATTACGAGCAGTACTTC.

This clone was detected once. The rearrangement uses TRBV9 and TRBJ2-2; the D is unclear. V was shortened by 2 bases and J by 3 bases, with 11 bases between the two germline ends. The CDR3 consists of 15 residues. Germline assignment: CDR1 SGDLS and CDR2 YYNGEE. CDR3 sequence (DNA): TGTGCCAGCAGCGTCGCAGACACTTACACCGGGGAGCTGTTTTTT. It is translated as CASSVADTYTGELFF.

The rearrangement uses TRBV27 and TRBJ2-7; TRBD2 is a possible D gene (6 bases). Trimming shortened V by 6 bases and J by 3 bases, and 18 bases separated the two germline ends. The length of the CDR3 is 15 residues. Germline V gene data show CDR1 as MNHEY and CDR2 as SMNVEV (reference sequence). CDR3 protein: CASRGGAGLHYEQYF. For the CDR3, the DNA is TGTGCCAGCAGGGGGGGAGCGGGTCTACACTACGAGCAGTACTTC.

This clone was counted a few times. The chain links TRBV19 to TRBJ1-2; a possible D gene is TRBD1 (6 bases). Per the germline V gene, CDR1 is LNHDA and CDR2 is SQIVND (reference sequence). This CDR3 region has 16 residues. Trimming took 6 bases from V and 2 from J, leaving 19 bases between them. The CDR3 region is CASSSLWFQGNYGYTF. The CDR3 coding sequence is TGTGCCAGTAGCTCTCTGTGGTTCCAGGGGAACTATGGCTACACCTTC.